This T cell receptor beta chain was sequenced for a study of shared clonotypes between healthy human individuals. Sequencing used immunoSEQ multiplex PCR; TCRdb keeps in-frame clones, though not all of them. Of roughly 1,600,000 clones in the sample, 98% were seen once. Per germline, CDR1 SGDLS and CDR2 YYNGEE. This CDR3 region has 14 residues. The germline V and J ends were trimmed by 5 bases and 6 bases, with 15 bases remaining between them. The V and J genes are TRBV9 and TRBJ2-1, with D possibly TRBD2 on 5 matching bases. The sample comprised naive CD4+ T cells sorted from blood. The sample's subset: CD45RA+ positively selected. The source is a man in his thirties or forties in good health. CDR3: CASSESGTSNEQFF. The DNA of the CDR3 is TGTGCCAGCAGTGAAAGCGGTACCTCCAATGAGCAGTTCTTC. Looking up the rest from reference TRBV9 and TRBJ2-1 gives the full variable domain: DSGVTQTPKHLITATGQRVTLRCSPRSGDLSVYWYQQSLDQGLQFLIQYYNGEERAKGNILERFSAQQFPDLHSELNLSSLELGDSALYFCASSESGTSNEQFFGPGTRLTVL.